This TCR beta chain was recorded in a study of Ad26.COV2.S vaccination and SARS-CoV-2 variants. Study context: Intramuscular Ad26.COV2.S doses were given once or twice, 56 days apart.

Sequenced by immunoSEQ multiplex PCR; TCRdb stores in-frame clones only, minus some. The repertoire consists of roughly 400,000 clones, with around nine tenths occurring once and the leading ten covering about 2%. Points on this clone: What it binds is not known.

Treatment here: around 19 received Ad26.COV2.S at low or high dose, single or two shots; roughly 5 received placebo; per-sample allocation not given. The investigators took samples on day 63 after the first vaccine or placebo injection. V dropped 4 bases and J dropped 0 bases, with 13 bases sitting between them. There are 16 residues in the CDR3. Per germline, CDR1 KGHDR and CDR2 SFDVKD. Findings and caveats of the study: The analyses of TCR breadth and depth may have understated the size of total T cell responses.

Material: peripheral blood, obtained in a trial of Ad26.COV2.S vaccine versus placebo. The sequence was collected from a person between 18 and 59 years old who received the Ad26.COV2.S COVID-19 vaccine or a placebo. This chain connects TRBV24-1 to TRBJ2-3; no definite D call. As DNA, the CDR3 is TGTGCCACCAGTGACCTCATAGAGGCTAGCACAGATACGCAGTATTTT. Its protein is CATSDLIEASTDTQYF.